This TCR beta chain was recorded in a study of blood T cell repertoires in COVID-19. This clone came up a few times. This CDR3 region has 16 residues. V lost 6 bases to trimming and J lost 6 bases, with 20 bases between them. Germline loops: CDR1 MNHEY, CDR2 SMNVEV (reference sequence). Libraries were prepared by immunoSEQ multiplex PCR; TCRdb keeps only in-frame clonotypes and omits some of them. Among around 110,000 clones, about nine tenths were seen once, and the ten largest hold 1.8%. The sample was peripheral blood. The chain combines TRBV27 with TRBJ2-2; the D gene is possibly TRBD1 (6 bases). The receptor was derived from a human donor with active COVID-19. The donor label of this sample is uncertain. The CDR3 coding sequence is TGTGCCAGCAGGAAAAGACAGGTCTTAGACGCCGGGGAGCTGTTTTTT. Translation gives CASRKRQVLDAGELFF.